This T cell receptor beta chain was sequenced in a study of blood T cell repertoires in COVID-19. Study details: Samples of COVID-19 (acute and convalescent) were obtained from the United States, Italy and Spain. Nucleic acid was either cDNA or gDNA, and it came from T cells, B-cell-depleted T cells, or PBMCs.

V shed 7 bases and J 2 bases; nucleotides not matched to a gene: 10. Germline V CDR1 and CDR2: SGHRS, YFSETQ. There are 15 residues in the CDR3. In the source study's methods: Amplifying reference gene primers gave estimates of nucleated cell counts. Libraries were prepared by immunoSEQ multiplex PCR; TCRdb keeps only in-frame clonotypes and omits some of them. The V and J calls and clone size come from that table; D and trimming were worked out from the DNA. The top ten hold 2.5% to 4% of the sample, which has over 200,000 clones, about 70% seen once. The sequence was collected from a woman older than 75 with acute or convalescent COVID-19. Sequencing was done on a sample of peripheral blood. The chain employs TRBV5-1 and TRBJ2-3; 7 bases line up with TRBD2. DNA of the CDR3: TGCGCCAGCTGCGTCTCCGGGGGGTACACAGATACGCAGTATTTT. This translates into CASCVSGGYTDTQYF.